The entry below gives a single T cell receptor beta chain sequence along with its context. The sample is drawn from a study of blood T cell repertoires in COVID-19. As for the study in general: Acute and convalescent COVID-19 samples came from the United States, Italy and Spain. From T cells, B-cell-depleted T cells, or PBMCs came the material, which was cDNA or gDNA.

Original processing notes: Amplifying reference gene primers gave estimates of nucleated cell counts. The data were produced by immunoSEQ multiplex PCR, yet TCRdb's version contains in-frame clones alone and is incomplete. D and trimming were read from the DNA, whereas the V and J calls and clone size are those reported in that table. The data contain hundreds of thousands of clones, about 80% of them singletons. This sequence originates from a woman of 80 years or more with acute or convalescent COVID-19. Sequencing was performed on peripheral blood.

In DNA form, the CDR3 reads TGCAGCGTCTATTGGGGGCGCGGCACTGAAGCTTTCTTT. It translates to CSVYWGRGTEAFF. The chain recombines TRBV29-1 with TRBJ1-1; D might be TRBD1 (6 bases). The CDR3 totals 13 residues. Trimming pared 6 bases from V and 4 bases from J, leaving 15 bases between. Germline values: CDR1 SQVTM, CDR2 ANQGSEA. The whole variable domain, filled in from reference TRBV29-1 and TRBJ1-1, reads SAVISQKPSRDICQRGTSLTIQCQVDSQVTMMFWYRQQPGQSLTLIATANQGSEATYESGFVIDKFPISRPNLTFSTLTVSNMSPEDSSIYLCSVYWGRGTEAFFGQGTRLTVV.